Below are 23 T cell receptor beta chains sequenced from a single sample in a study of blood T cells in healthy people across ages. It was with a sample-barcoded 5' primer and a J-beta primer mix that a second PCR of about 6 to 11 cycles was run. TCRdb recomputed calls from the 5' RACE reads with MiXCR, one row per CDR3 protein. The sample has 1.5 million to 2 million distinct CDR3 sequences, about two fifths seen once. What was sequenced was blood. Source of these receptors: a human donor in good health.

J is TRBJ2-1 and V is TRBV12-3 or TRBV12-4; D is uncertain. The CDR3 spans 16 residues. V lost 6 bases to trimming and J lost 0 bases, with 15 bases between them. DNA for the CDR3: TGTGCCAGCAGCCTCGGGCTACTGGGCTCCTACAATGAGCAGTTCTTC. As protein: CASSLGLLGSYNEQFF.

The chain links TRBV15 to TRBJ1-1, with 9 bases fitting TRBD1. Germline-derived CDR1 and CDR2 are LNHNV and YYDKDF (reference sequence). J gave up 0 bases and V 2 bases, and 4 bases lay outside the gene matches. There are 16 residues in the CDR3. The CDR3 loop is CATSRNTGGMNTEAFF. In nucleotides, the CDR3 is TGTGCCACCAGCAGAAATACAGGGGGCATGAACACTGAAGCTTTCTTT.

The chain employs TRBV29-1 and TRBJ2-3; D remains ambiguous. The CDR3 extends over 12 amino acids. From germline, CDR1 is SQVTM and CDR2 ANQGSEA. Trimming stripped 4 bases from V and 0 bases from J, with 5 bases between. CDR3 sequence: CSVGHSTDTQYF. CDR3 DNA: TGCAGCGTTGGGCACAGCACAGATACGCAGTATTTT.

DNA of the CDR3: TGCGCCAGCAGCTTGGATCCGGGGGTTACCTACGAGCAGTACTTC. This codes for CASSLDPGVTYEQYF. The V gene is TRBV5-1, the J gene TRBJ2-7; D perhaps matches TRBD2 (6 bases). This CDR3 comprises 15 residues. V was cut by 0 bases and J by 2 bases, with 12 bases left in between. CDR1 SGHRS and CDR2 YFSETQ come from the germline V gene.

The chain couples TRBV9 to TRBJ2-1; D not certain. With 0 bases removed from V and 0 bases from J, the gap between germline ends came to 16 bases. The CDR3 spans 18 residues. Germline V CDR1 and CDR2: SGDLS, YYNGEE. The CDR3 spells CASSVALGSSFSYNEQFF. The CDR3 DNA sequence: TGTGCCAGCAGCGTAGCTTTGGGCAGCAGTTTCTCCTACAATGAGCAGTTCTTC.

Worth noting for this clonotype: A junction boundary mismatches the germline segment, possibly from a read error. The genes are TRBV28 and TRBJ2-5; a possible D gene is TRBD2 (6 bases). The CDR3 length is 13 residues. The germline gives CDR1 MDHEN, CDR2 SYDVKM. DNA for the CDR3: TGTGCCAGCAGGGACGCGGGGCTGGAGACTCAGTACTTC. The encoded protein is CASRDAGLETQYF.

This clonotype was detected once. The rearrangement joins TRBV20-1 to TRBJ2-2, with 7 bases aligning to TRBD1. V shed 7 bases, J shed 3 bases, and the junction held 17 bases outside the gene matches. The CDR3 length is 17 residues. Germline lookup yields CDR1 DFQATT and CDR2 SNEGSKA (reference sequence). This chain's CDR3 is CSGERGVTGAYTGELFF. In DNA form, the CDR3 reads TGCAGTGGTGAACGTGGAGTAACAGGGGCGTACACCGGGGAGCTGTTTTTT.

This clonotype was counted a few times. This chain connects TRBV4-1 to TRBJ2-2; no clear D gene. V lost 0 bases and J lost 8, with 4 bases in between. From germline, CDR1 is MGHRA and CDR2 YSYEKL. This CDR3 is built from 12 residues. CDR3 in DNA: TGCGCCAGCAGCCAAGAAATTGGGGAGCTGTTTTTT. Its translation is CASSQEIGELFF.

As to this clonotype: A junction end diverges from the germline sequence, so it may reflect a read error. The CDR3 loop is CASSLTGGLYSEQFF. The CDR3 DNA reads TGTGCCAGCAGCCTAACGGGGGGGCTATACAGTGAGCAGTTCTTC. The chain is built from TRBV3-1 and TRBJ2-1, with 8 bases aligning to TRBD2. This CDR3 has 15 amino acids. The V gene's germline CDR1 is LGHDT and CDR2 YNNKEL (reference sequence).

The sample holds a few counts of this clonotype. This chain connects TRBV20-1 to TRBJ1-4, with a weak D call TRBD1 (6 bases). The CDR3 loop spans 13 amino acids. Trimming cost V 6 bases and J 8 bases, with 16 bases left between them. Germline V gives CDR1 DFQATT, CDR2 SNEGSKA (reference sequence). CDR3 DNA: TGCAGTGCCACGAGGGCTGGGGGCGAAAAACTGTTTTTT. Its protein product is CSATRAGGEKLFF.

This clonotype has ten or more counts. The rearrangement uses TRBV12-3 or TRBV12-4 and TRBJ2-7; D ambiguous. The CDR3 sequence is 14 residues long. Trimming stripped 5 bases from V and 2 bases from J, with 13 bases between. This CDR3 reads CASSPQTQTYEQYF. DNA for the CDR3: TGTGCCAGCAGTCCCCAGACGCAAACCTACGAGCAGTACTTC.

The chain uses TRBV28 and TRBJ2-3; the D gene is possibly TRBD1 (6 bases). This CDR3 spans 15 amino acids. V was pared by 2 bases and J by 9 bases, with 18 bases between. The germline V gene has CDR1 MDHEN and CDR2 SYDVKM. The DNA for the CDR3 is TGTGCCAGCAGTTTAGGGCAGGGGCCTTGGGAGACGCAGTATTTT. It yields the protein CASSLGQGPWETQYF.

This chain links TRBV9 with TRBJ2-5, with 13 bases fitting TRBD2. The DNA end is a closer match to TRBJ2-7, so the J assignment may be wrong. The germline V gene has CDR1 SGDLS and CDR2 YYNGEE. This CDR3 has 15 residues. The CDR3: CASSPWGTSGDEQYF. CDR3 DNA: TGTGCCAGCAGCCCGTGGGGGACTAGCGGGGACGAGCAGTACTTC.

The rearrangement uses TRBV4-2 and TRBJ1-4; unclear D gene. The V gene's germline CDR1 is LGHNA and CDR2 YNFKEQ. This CDR3 contains 17 residues. Trimming shortened V by 0 bases and J by 5 bases, and 16 bases separated the two germline ends. The DNA for the CDR3 is TGTGCCAGCAGCCAAGAATTGGAGTCCGGGTTGAATGAAAAACTGTTTTTT. Its translation: CASSQELESGLNEKLFF.

The chain joins TRBV2 to TRBJ1-1, with D possibly being TRBD1 (5 bases). Germline CDR1 is SNHLY and CDR2 is FYNNEI. There are 13 residues in the CDR3. The V end was cut by 3 bases, the J end by 4 bases, with 9 bases between. As DNA, the CDR3 is TGTGCCAGCAGTGACAGGGAGGCCACTGAAGCTTTCTTT. It codes for CASSDREATEAFF.

V gene TRBV4-2 combines with J gene TRBJ2-7; tentatively, D is TRBD1 or TRBD2 (5 bases each). V lost 1 base to trimming and J lost 5 bases, with 18 bases between them. Germline assignment: CDR1 LGHNA and CDR2 YNFKEQ. The CDR3 length is 16 residues. The CDR3 here is CASSQGGFRISNEQYF. The DNA of the CDR3 is TGTGCCAGCAGCCAAGGGGGGTTCCGGATTAGCAACGAGCAGTACTTC.

There are a few counts of this clonotype. The rearrangement links TRBV5-1 to TRBJ2-1; no clear D gene. V lost 0 bases and J 0 bases, leaving 10 bases between the germline ends. CDR1 and CDR2 from the germline V gene are SGHRS and YFSETQ. The CDR3 runs 16 residues. The CDR3, as DNA: TGCGCCAGCAGCTTGGAGCCCGCTAGCTCCTACAATGAGCAGTTCTTC. It encodes CASSLEPASSYNEQFF.

This clonotype was seen at least ten times. This chain links TRBV6-6 with TRBJ2-7; the D is unclear. The CDR3 is 14 residues long. CDR1 and CDR2 (germline): MNHNY, SVGAGI (reference sequence). Trimming shortened V by 5 bases and J by 0 bases, and 11 bases separated the two germline ends. The CDR3 nucleotides read TGTGCCAGCAGTCCCCGCCGGAGCTCCTACGAGCAGTACTTC. Translation: CASSPRRSSYEQYF.

This clonotype was picked up a small number of times. This rearrangement joins TRBV15 to TRBJ2-3; D call uncertain. There are 12 residues in the CDR3. V was cut by 3 bases and J by 6 bases, with 7 bases left in between. CDR1 LNHNV and CDR2 YYDKDF come from the germline V gene (reference sequence). This CDR3 reads CATSRIGDTQYF. The CDR3 DNA reads as TGTGCCACCAGCAGGATTGGTGATACGCAGTATTTT.

Only a few counts were recorded for this clonotype. V is TRBV21-1 and J is TRBJ2-4. The J call may be in error: the DNA end matches TRBJ2-7 better. TRBV21-1 is tagged as a pseudogene. The CDR3 extends over 17 amino acids. CDR3: CASSTYFRRPRNYEQYF. CDR3 DNA: TGTGCCAGCAGCACCTACTTTCGGCGACCGAGGAATTACGAGCAGTACTTC.

J is TRBJ1-5 and V is TRBV20-1; the D is unclear. Trimming left V 5 bases short and J 7 bases short, with 18 bases between. The CDR3 is 14 amino acids. Germline V gives CDR1 DFQATT, CDR2 SNEGSKA (reference sequence). This CDR3 is CSAEGRQVEQPQHF. In DNA form, the CDR3 reads TGCAGTGCTGAGGGCCGGCAGGTCGAGCAGCCCCAGCATTTT.

The chain joins TRBV7-1 to TRBJ2-3, with 9 bases aligning to TRBD1. TRBV7-1 belongs to the ORF category, with a function that is uncertain. The ends lost 3 bases at V and 3 bases at J; junction bases unmatched: 13. The CDR3 extends over 18 amino acids. The CDR3 loop reads CASSSSRLGQGSTDTQYF. The DNA for the CDR3 is TGTGCCAGCAGCTCGTCCCGACTAGGACAGGGGAGTACAGATACGCAGTATTTT.

Only a few counts were recorded for this clonotype. The genes are TRBV20-1 and TRBJ2-7; 7 bases fit TRBD1. Trimming at V came to 2 bases and at J to 6 bases, leaving 13 bases not matched to a gene. This CDR3 spans 15 amino acids. The germline V gene encodes CDR1 DFQATT and CDR2 SNEGSKA (reference sequence). This CDR3 reads CSARRPRQGGGEQYF. DNA for the CDR3: TGCAGTGCTAGACGACCCAGACAGGGCGGAGGCGAGCAGTACTTC.